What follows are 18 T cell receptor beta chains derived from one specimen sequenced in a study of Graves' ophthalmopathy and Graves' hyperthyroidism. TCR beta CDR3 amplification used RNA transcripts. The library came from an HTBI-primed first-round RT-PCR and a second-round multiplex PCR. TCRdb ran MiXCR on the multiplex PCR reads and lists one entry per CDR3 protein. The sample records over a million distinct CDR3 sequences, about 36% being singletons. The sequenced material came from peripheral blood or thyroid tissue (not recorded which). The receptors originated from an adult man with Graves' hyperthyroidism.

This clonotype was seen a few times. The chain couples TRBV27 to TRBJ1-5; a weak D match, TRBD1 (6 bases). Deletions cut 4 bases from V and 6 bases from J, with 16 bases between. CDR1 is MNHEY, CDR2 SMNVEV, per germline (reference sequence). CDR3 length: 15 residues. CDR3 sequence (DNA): TGTGCCAGCAGTTCTCGTTCAGGGGTGCTTCAGCCCCAGCATTTT. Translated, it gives CASSSRSGVLQPQHF.

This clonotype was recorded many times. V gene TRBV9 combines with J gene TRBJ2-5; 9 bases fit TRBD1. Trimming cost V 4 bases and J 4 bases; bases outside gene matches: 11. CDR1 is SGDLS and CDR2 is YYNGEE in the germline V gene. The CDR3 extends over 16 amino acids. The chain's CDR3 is CASSRAGQGFRETQYF. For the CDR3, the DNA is TGTGCCAGCAGCCGAGCGGGACAGGGATTCCGAGAGACCCAGTACTTC. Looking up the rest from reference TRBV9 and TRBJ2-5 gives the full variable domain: DSGVTQTPKHLITATGQRVTLRCSPRSGDLSVYWYQQSLDQGLQFLIQYYNGEERAKGNILERFSAQQFPDLHSELNLSSLELGDSALYFCASSRAGQGFRETQYFGPGTRLLVL.

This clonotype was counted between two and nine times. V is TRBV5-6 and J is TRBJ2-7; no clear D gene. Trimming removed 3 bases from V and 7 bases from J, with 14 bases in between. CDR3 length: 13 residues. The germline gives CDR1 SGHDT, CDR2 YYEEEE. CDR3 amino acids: CASSYGPTGEQYF. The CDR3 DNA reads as TGTGCCAGCAGCTACGGACCGACTGGTGAGCAGTACTTC. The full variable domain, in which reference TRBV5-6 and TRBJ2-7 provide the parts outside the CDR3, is DAGVTQSPTHLIKTRGQQVTLRCSPKSGHDTVSWYQQALGQGPQFIFQYYEEEERQRGNFPDRFSGHQFPNYSSELNVNALLLGDSALYLCASSYGPTGEQYFGPGTRLTVT.

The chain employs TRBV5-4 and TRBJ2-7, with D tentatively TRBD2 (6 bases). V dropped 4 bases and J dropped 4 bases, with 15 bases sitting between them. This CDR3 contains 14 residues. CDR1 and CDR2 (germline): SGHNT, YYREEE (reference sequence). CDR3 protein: CASSPWDSRYEQYF. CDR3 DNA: TGTGCCAGCAGCCCCTGGGACTCCCGATACGAGCAGTACTTC.

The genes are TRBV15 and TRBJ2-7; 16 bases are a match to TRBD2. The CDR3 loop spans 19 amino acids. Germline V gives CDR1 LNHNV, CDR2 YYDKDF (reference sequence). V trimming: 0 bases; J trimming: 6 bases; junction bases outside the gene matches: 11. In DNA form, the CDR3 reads TGTGCCACCAGCAGAGAGTTGGGACTAGCGGGAGGGCCAACGGGCGAGCAGTACTTC. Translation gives CATSRELGLAGGPTGEQYF.

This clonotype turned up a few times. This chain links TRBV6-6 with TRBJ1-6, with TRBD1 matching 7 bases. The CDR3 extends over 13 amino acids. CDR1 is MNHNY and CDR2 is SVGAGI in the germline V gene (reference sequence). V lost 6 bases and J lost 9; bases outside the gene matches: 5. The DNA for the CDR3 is TGTGCCAGCAGGTTCAGGGGGATTTCACCCCTCCACTTT. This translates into CASRFRGISPLHF.

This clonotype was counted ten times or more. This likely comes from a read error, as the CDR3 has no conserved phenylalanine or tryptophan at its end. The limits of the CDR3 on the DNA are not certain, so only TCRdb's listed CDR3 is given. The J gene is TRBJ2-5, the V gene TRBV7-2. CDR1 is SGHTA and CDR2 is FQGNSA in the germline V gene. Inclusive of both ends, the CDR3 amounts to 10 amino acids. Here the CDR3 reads CASKRPQTNT.

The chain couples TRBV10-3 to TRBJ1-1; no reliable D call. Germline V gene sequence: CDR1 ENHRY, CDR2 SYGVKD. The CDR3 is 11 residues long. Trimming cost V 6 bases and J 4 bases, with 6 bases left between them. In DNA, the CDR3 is TGTGCCATCAGCCTCCTCACTGAAGCTTTCTTT. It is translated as CAISLLTEAFF.

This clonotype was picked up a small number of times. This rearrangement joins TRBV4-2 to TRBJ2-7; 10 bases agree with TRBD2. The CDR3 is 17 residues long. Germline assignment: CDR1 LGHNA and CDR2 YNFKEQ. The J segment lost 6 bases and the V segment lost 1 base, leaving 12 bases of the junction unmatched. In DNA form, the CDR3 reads TGTGCCAGCAGCCAAGTTGCCGCCTCTAGCGGGAGTCGCGAGCAGTACTTC. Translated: CASSQVAASSGSREQYF.

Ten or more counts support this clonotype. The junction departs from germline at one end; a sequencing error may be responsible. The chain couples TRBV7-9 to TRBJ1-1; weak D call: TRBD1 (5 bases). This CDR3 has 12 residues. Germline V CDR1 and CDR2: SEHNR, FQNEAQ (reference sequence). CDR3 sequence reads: CASSLAGGEAFF. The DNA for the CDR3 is TGCGCCAGCAGCTTGGCGGGGGGTGAAGCTTTCTTT. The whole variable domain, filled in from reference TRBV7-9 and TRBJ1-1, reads DTGVSQNPRHKITKRGQNVTFRCDPISEHNRLYWYRQTLGQGPEFLTYFQNEAQLEKSRLLSDRFSAERPKGSFSTLEIQRTEQGDSAMYLCASSLAGGEAFFGQGTRLTVV.

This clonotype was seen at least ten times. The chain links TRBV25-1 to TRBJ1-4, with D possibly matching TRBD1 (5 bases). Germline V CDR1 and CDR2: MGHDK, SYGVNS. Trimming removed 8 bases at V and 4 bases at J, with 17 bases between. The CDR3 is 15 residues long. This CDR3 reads CASRGAGRVNEKLFF. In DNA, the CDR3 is TGTGCCAGCCGCGGGGCTGGACGGGTTAATGAAAAACTGTTTTTT.

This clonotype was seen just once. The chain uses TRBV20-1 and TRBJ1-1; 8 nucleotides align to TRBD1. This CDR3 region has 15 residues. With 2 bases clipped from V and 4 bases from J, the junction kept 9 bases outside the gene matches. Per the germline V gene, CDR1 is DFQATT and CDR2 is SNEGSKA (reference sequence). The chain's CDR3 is CSARYWGQAITEAFF. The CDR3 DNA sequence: TGCAGTGCTAGATACTGGGGACAGGCGATCACTGAAGCTTTCTTT.

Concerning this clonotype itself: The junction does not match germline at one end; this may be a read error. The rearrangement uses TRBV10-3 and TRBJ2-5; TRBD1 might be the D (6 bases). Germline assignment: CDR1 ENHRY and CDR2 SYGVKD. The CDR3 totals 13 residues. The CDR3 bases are TGTGCCAGCAGTTCTGGACAGTTAGAGACCCAGTACTTC. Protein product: CASSSGQLETQYF.

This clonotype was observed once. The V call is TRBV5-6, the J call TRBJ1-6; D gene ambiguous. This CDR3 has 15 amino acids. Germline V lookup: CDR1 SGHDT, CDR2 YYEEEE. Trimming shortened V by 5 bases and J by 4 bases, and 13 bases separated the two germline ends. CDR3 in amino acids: CASRLHPNYNSPLHF. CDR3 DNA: TGTGCCAGCAGATTGCACCCGAATTATAATTCACCCCTCCACTTT.

The CDR3 DNA reads TGTGCCAGCAGCCCCGGACCGTGGGATGAAAAACTGTTTTTT. Its protein is CASSPGPWDEKLFF. The chain joins TRBV5-4 to TRBJ1-4; the D is unclear. The CDR3 runs 14 residues. Germline values: CDR1 SGHNT, CDR2 YYREEE (reference sequence). With 4 bases removed from V and 6 bases from J, the gap between germline ends came to 13 bases.

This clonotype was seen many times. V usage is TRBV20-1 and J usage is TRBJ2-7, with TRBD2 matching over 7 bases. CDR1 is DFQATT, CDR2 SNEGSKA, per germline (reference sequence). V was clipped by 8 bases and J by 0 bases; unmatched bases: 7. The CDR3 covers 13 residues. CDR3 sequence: CSSQGGNSYEQYF. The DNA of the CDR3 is TGCAGTTCCCAGGGAGGGAACTCCTACGAGCAGTACTTC.

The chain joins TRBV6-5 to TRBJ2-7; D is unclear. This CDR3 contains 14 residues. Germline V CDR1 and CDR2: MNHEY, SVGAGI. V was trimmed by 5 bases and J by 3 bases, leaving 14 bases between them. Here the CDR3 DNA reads TGTGCCAGCAGTGAAGCAGGCAGATACTACGAGCAGTACTTC. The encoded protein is CASSEAGRYYEQYF.

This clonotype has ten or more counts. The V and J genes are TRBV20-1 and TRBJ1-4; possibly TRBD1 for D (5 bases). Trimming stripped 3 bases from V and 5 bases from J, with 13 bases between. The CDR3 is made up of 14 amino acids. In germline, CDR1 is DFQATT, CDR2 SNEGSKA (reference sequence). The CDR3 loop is CSASTGGKNEKLFF. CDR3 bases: TGCAGTGCTAGTACCGGGGGAAAAAATGAAAAACTGTTTTTT.